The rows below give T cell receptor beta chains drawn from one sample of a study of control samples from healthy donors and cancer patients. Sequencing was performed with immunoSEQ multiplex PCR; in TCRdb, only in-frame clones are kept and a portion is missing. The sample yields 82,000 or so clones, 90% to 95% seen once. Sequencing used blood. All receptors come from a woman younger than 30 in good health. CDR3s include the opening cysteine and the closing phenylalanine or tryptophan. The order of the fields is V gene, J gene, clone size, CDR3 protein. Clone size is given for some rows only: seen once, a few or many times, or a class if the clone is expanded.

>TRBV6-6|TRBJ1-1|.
CASSKEQGRTEGFF
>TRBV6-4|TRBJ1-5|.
CASSDLWKYQPQHF
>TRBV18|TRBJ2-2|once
CASSPRTPPINTGELFF
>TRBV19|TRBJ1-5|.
CASSLQGGNQPQHF
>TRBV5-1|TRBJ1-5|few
CASSLESNQPQHF
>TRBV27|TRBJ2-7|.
CASSLGGRAYEQYF
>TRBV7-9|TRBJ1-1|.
CASSPDASTDTEAFF
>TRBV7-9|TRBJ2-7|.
CASSPTGMRYEQYF
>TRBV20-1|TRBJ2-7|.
CSASRQGSVSGYEQYF
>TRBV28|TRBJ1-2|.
CASRPAGYPGYTF
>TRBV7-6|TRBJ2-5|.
CASSLGGKETQYF
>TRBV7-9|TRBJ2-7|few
CASSWDYYEQYF
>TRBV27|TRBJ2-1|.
CASSYRQSGFSVNEQFF
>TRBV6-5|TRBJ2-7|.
CASSYLSSGTYEQYF
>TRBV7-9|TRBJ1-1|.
CASSLLTGSYAFF
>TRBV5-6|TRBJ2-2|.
CASSETGVTTGELFF
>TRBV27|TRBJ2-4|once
CASSLRGIAKNIQYF
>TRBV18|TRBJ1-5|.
CASSPRTGQGNQPQHF
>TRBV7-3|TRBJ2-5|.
CASSLSTGETQYF
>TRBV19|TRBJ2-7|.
CASSPRSWGEKSYEQYF
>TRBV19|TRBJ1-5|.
CASSIQGSKGNQPQHF
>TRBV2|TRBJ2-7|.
CASSGTYEQYF
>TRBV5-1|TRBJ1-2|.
CASSRTGAPGEDGYTF
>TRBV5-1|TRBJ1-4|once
CASSSFRDRGLGNEKLFF
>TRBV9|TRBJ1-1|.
CASSVDAGRTEAFF
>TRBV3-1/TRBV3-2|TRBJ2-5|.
CASSPPDRQETQYF
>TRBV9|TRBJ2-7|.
CASSARGEQYF
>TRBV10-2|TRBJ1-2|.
CASGRTGLNYGYTF